This entry describes one T cell receptor (beta chain). Its antigen is not identified. Germline CDR1 SGHRS, CDR2 YFSETQ. The CDR3 spans 17 residues. Trimming cost V 9 bases and J 2 bases, with 25 bases left between them. This specimen belongs to a study of OX40 agonist ivuxolimab in advanced cancers. The overall study: Patients were treated with intravenous ivuxolimab, dosed at 0.01 to 10 mg/kg and infused every 2 weeks. It was permissible to have had prior anti-PD-1, anti-PD-L1 or anti-CTLA-4 therapy, and about 40% had some. Partial responses were seen in three patients, one with hepatocellular carcinoma and two with cutaneous melanoma.

Clones were read by immunoSEQ multiplex PCR, and TCRdb kept only the in-frame ones, dropping some. Of 60,000 to 65,000 clones detected, approximately 80% appear once; the ten largest clones hold 0.7%. Overall study findings and caveats: Averaged across samples, CD8+ T cells carried more expanded clones than CD4+ did.

This chain connects TRBV5-1 to TRBJ2-3; a possible D gene is TRBD2 (8 bases). The specimen comprised CD4+ or CD8+ T cells sorted from blood, sampled in a trial of the OX40 agonist ivuxolimab. This TCR came from an adult with an advanced solid tumor such as melanoma, head and neck, liver or kidney cancer. The chain's CDR3 is CATRGGSGMLYTDTQYF. The CDR3 bases are TGCGCCACCAGGGGGGGTAGCGGGATGCTATACACAGATACGCAGTATTTT.